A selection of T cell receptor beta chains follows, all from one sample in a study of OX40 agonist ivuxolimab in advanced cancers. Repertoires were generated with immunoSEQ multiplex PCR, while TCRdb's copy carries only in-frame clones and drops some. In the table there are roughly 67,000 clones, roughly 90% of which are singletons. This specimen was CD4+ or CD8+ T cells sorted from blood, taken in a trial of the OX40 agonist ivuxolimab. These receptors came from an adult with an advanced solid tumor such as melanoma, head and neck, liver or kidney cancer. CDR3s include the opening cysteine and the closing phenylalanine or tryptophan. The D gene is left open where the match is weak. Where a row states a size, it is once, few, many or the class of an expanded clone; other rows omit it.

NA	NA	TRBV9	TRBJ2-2	CASSVVATGELFF	TGTGCCAGCAGCGTTGTTGCCACCGGGGAGCTGTTTTTT
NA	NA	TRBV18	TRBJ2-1	CASSPGEGNEQFF	TGTGCCAGCTCACCAGGTGAAGGAAATGAGCAGTTCTTC
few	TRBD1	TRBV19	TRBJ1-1	CASSMTGETEAFF	TGTGCCAGTAGTATGACAGGGGAGACTGAAGCTTTCTTT
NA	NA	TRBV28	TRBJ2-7	CASSRRNSYEQYF	TGTGCCAGCAGCCGCCGAAACTCCTACGAGCAGTACTTC
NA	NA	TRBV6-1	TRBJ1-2	CASNRAAGYTF	TGTGCCAGCAACCGAGCGGCTGGCTACACCTTC
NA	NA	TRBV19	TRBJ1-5	CASSTPGIRSGRNQPQHF	TGTGCCAGTAGTACCCCGGGGATACGTTCTGGGCGCAATCAGCCCCAGCATTTT
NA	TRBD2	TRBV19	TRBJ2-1	CASGREISYNEQFF	TGTGCCTCCGGGCGGGAGATCTCCTACAATGAGCAGTTCTTC
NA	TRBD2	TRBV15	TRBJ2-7	CATSREGLPPLDEQYF	TGTGCCACCAGCAGGGAGGGACTACCCCCCTTGGACGAGCAGTACTTC
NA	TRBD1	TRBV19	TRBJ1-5	CASSIWAGGTNQPQHF	TGTGCCAGTAGTATCTGGGCAGGGGGGACGAATCAGCCCCAGCATTTT
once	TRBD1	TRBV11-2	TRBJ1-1	CASSLWGQGSTEAFF	TGTGCCAGCAGCTTGTGGGGACAGGGGTCCACTGAAGCTTTCTTT
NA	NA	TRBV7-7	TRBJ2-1	CASSPGSSSGEQFF	TGTGCCAGCAGCCCAGGATCTAGTTCTGGTGAGCAGTTCTTC